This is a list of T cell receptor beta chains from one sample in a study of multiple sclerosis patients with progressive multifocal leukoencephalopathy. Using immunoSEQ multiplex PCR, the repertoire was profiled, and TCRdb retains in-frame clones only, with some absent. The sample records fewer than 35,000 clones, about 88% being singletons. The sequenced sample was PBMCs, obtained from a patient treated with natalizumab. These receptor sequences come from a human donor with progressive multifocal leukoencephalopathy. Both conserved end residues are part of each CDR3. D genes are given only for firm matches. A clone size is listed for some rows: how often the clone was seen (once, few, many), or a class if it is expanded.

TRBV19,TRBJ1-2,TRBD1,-,TGTGCCACCCGTGAGGGGGCTCCCTTCTATGGCTACACCTTC,CATREGAPFYGYTF
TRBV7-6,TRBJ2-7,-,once,TGTGCCAGCAGCTTAGACGGGAGCTCCTACGAGCAGTACTTC,CASSLDGSSYEQYF
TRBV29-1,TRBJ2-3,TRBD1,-,TGCAGCGCCGGGACAGGGGGAGATACGCAGTATTTT,CSAGTGGDTQYF
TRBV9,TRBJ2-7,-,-,TGTGCCAGCAACGGGGGCGACGGGGTCTACGAGCAGTACTTC,CASNGGDGVYEQYF
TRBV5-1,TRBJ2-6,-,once,TGCGCCAGCAGCTTGCGATTTACGGATGGGGCCAACGTCCTGACTTTC,CASSLRFTDGANVLTF
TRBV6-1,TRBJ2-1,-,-,TGTGCCAGCCCAACCGGGACAAGATACAATGAGCAGTTCTTC,CASPTGTRYNEQFF
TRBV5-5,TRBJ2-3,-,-,TGTGCCAGCAGCTTGGATCCCCGCAGCACAGATACGCAGTATTTT,CASSLDPRSTDTQYF
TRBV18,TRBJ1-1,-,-,TGTGCCAGCTCACCTGCCAGACCAAACACTGAAGCTTTCTTT,CASSPARPNTEAFF
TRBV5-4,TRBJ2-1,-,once,TGTGCCAGCAGCTTCGGCCAGAATGCCTACCATGAGCAGTTCTTC,CASSFGQNAYHEQFF
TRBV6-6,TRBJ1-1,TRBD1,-,TGTGCCAGCATTTACCCAGGGGGCGAGACGTACACTGAAGCTTTCTTT,CASIYPGGETYTEAFF
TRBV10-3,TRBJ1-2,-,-,TGTGCCATCAGTGAGTCCGGGGGGGGCAGGGGCTATGGCTACACCTTC,CAISESGGGRGYGYTF
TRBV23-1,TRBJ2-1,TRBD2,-,TGCGCCAGCAGTCAGGCCTGGACTAGCGGGAAGTCCTACAATGAGCAGTTCTTC,CASSQAWTSGKSYNEQFF
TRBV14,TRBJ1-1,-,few,TGTGCCAGCAGCCAAGTTTATGGAGGCACTGAAGCTTTCTTT,CASSQVYGGTEAFF
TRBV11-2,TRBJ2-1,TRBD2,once,TGTGCCAGCAGCTTTACTCGAGGGGCTAGCGGATACAATGAGCAGTTCTTC,CASSFTRGASGYNEQFF
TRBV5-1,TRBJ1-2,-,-,TGCGCCAGCAGCCTTGGCAGCCTCTCTAACTATGGCTACACCTTC,CASSLGSLSNYGYTF
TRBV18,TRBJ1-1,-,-,TGTGCCAGCTCACCACTGGCGGACACTGAAGCTTTCTTT,CASSPLADTEAFF